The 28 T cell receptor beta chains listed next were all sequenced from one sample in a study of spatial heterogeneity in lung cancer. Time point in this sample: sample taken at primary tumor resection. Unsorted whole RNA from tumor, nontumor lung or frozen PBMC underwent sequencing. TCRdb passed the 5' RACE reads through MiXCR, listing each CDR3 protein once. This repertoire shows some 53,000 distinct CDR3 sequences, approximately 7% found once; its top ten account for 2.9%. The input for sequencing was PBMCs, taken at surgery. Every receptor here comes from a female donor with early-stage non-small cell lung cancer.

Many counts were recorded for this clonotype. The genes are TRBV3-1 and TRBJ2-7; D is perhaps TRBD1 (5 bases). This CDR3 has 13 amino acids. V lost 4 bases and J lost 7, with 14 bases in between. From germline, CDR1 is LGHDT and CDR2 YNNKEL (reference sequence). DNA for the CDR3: TGTGCCAGCAGCCCAGGGCCGGCCAGTGAGCAGTACTTC. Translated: CASSPGPASEQYF.

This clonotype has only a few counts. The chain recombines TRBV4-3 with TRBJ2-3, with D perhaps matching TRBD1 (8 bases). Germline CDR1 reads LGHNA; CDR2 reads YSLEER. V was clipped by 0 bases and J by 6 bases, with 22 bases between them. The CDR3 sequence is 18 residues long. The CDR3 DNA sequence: TGCGCCAGCAGCCAAGAGGAAGTGCGGACAGGGCGGGGGGATACGCAGTATTTT. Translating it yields CASSQEEVRTGRGDTQYF.

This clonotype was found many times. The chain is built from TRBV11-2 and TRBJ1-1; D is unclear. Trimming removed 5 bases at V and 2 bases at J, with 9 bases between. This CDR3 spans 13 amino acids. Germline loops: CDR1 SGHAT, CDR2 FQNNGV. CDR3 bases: TGTGCCAGCAGCCTGAGTGTTAACACTGAAGCTTTCTTT. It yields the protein CASSLSVNTEAFF.

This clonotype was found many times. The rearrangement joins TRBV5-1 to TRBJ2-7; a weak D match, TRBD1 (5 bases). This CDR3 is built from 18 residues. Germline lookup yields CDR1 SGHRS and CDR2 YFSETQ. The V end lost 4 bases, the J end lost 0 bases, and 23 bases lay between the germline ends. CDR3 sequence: CASSPRNHQGSSSYEQYF. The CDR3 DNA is TGCGCCAGCAGCCCTAGAAACCACCAGGGCTCAAGCTCCTACGAGCAGTACTTC.

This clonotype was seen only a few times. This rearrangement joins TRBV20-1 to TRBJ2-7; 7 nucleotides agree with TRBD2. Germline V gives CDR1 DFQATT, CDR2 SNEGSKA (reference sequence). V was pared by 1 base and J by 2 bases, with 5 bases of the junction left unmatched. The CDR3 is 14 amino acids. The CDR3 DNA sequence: TGCAGTGCTAGAGGCGGGGGTGCCCCCTACGAGCAGTACTTC. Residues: CSARGGGAPYEQYF.

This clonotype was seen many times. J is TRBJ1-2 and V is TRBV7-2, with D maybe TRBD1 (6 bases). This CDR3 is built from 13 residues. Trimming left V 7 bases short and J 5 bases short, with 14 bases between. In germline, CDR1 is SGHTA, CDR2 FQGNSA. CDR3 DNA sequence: TGTGCCAGCAAAATAAGGCAGGGGTATGGCTACACCTTC. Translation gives CASKIRQGYGYTF.

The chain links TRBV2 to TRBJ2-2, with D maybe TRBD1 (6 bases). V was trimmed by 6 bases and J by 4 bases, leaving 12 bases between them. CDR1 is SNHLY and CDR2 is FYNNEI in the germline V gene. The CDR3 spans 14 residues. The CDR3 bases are TGTGCCAGCAGACGGGACATCGCCACCGGGGAGCTGTTTTTT. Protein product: CASRRDIATGELFF.

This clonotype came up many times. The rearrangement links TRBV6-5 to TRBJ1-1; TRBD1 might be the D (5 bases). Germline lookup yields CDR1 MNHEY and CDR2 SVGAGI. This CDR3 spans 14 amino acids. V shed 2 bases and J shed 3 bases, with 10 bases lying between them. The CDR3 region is CASSYGARDTEAFF. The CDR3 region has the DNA TGTGCCAGCAGTTACGGGGCCCGGGACACTGAAGCTTTCTTT.

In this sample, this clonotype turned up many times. The chain's CDR3 is CASSSGTKTGELFF. Here the CDR3 DNA reads TGTGCCAGCAGCTCCGGGACTAAAACCGGGGAGCTGTTTTTT. The chain combines TRBV7-9 with TRBJ2-2; TRBD2 agrees at 7 bases. V lost 4 bases and J lost 5; bases outside the gene matches: 4. The CDR3 covers 14 residues. In germline, CDR1 is SEHNR, CDR2 FQNEAQ (reference sequence). Full variable domain (rest looked up from reference TRBV7-9 and TRBJ2-2): DTGVSQNPRHKITKRGQNVTFRCDPISEHNRLYWYRQTLGQGPEFLTYFQNEAQLEKSRLLSDRFSAERPKGSFSTLEIQRTEQGDSAMYLCASSSGTKTGELFFGEGSRLTVL.

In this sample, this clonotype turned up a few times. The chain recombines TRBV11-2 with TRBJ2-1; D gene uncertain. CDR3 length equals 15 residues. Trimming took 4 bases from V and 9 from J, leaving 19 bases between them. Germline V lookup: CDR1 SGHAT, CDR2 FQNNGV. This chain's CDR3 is CASSSIGVGVSEQFF. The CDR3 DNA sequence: TGTGCCAGCAGCTCCATTGGGGTGGGTGTATCTGAGCAGTTCTTC.

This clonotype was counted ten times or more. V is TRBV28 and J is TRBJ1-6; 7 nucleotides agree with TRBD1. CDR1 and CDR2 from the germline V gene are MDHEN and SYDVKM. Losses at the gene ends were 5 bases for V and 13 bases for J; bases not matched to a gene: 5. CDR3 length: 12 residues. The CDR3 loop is CASSEQGLPLHF. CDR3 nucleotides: TGTGCCAGCAGTGAACAGGGGCTGCCCCTCCACTTT. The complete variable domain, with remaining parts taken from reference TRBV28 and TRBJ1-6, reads DVKVTQSSRYLVKRTGEKVFLECVQDMDHENMFWYRQDPGLGLRLIYFSYDVKMKEKGDIPEGYSVSREKKERFSLILESASTNQTSMYLCASSEQGLPLHFGNGTRLTVT.

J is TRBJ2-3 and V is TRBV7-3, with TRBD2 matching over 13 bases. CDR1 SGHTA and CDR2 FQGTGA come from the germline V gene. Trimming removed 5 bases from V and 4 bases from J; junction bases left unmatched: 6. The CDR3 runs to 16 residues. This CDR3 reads CASSPRLAGGADTQYF. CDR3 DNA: TGTGCCAGCAGCCCGCGACTAGCGGGGGGCGCAGATACGCAGTATTTT.

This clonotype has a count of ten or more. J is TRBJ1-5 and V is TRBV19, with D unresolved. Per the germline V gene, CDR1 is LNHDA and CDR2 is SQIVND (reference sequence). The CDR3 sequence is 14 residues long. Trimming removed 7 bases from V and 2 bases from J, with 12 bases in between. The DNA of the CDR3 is TGTGCCAGTACGAACGAAGGAGGCAATCAGCCCCAGCATTTT. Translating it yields CASTNEGGNQPQHF. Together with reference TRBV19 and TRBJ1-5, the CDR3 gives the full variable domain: DGGITQSPKYLFRKEGQNVTLSCEQNLNHDAMYWYRQDPGQGLRLIYYSQIVNDFQKGDIAEGYSVSREKKESFPLTVTSAQKNPTAFYLCASTNEGGNQPQHFGDGTRLSIL.

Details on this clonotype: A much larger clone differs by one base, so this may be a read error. This CDR3 reads CASSTSTWGEQFF. The CDR3 DNA is TGTGCCAGCAGTACATCGACGTGGGGTGAGCAGTTCTTC. The chain links TRBV27 to TRBJ2-1; D gene uncertain. This CDR3 is 13 amino acids long. V lost 5 bases and J lost 9, with 14 bases in between. Germline V CDR1 and CDR2: MNHEY, SMNVEV (reference sequence).

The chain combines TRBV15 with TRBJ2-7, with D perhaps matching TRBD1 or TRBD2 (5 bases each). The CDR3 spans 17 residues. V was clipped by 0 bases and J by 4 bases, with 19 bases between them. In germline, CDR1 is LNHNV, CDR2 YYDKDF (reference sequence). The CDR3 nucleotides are TGTGCCACCAGCAGAGATCTTGAGGGGAGTCAATTATACGAGCAGTACTTC. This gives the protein CATSRDLEGSQLYEQYF.

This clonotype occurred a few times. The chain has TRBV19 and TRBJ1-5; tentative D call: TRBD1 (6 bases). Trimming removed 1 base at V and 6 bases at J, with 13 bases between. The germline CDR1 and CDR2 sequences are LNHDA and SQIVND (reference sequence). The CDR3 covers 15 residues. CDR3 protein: CASSIGTDVFQPQHF. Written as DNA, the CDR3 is TGTGCCAGTAGTATAGGGACAGACGTCTTTCAGCCCCAGCATTTT.

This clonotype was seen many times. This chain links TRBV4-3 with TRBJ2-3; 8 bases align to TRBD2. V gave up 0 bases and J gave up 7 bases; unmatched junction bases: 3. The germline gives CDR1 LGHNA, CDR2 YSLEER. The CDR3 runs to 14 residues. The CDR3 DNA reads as TGCGCCAGCAGCCAAGATCCGGGGGGGAATACGCAGTATTTT. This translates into CASSQDPGGNTQYF.

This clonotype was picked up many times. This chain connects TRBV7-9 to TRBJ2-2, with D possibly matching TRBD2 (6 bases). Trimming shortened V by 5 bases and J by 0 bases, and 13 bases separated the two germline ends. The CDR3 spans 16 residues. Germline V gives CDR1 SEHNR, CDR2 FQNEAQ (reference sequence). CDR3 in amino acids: CASSVQGLANTGELFF. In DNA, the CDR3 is TGTGCCAGCAGCGTCCAGGGACTCGCGAACACCGGGGAGCTGTTTTTT.

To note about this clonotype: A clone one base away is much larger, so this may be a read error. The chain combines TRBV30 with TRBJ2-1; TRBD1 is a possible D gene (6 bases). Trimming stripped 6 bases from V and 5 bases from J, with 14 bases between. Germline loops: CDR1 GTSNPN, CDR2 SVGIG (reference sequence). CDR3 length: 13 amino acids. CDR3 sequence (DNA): TGTGCCTGCTCCAGGGGTACCCACAATGAGCAGTTCTTC. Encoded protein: CACSRGTHNEQFF.

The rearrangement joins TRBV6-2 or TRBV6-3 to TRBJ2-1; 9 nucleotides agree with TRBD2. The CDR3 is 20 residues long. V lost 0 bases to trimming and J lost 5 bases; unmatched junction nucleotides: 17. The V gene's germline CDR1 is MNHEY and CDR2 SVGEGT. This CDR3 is CASSYSMLAGPSYLNNEQFF. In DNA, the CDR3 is TGTGCCAGCAGTTACTCGATGCTAGCGGGGCCCTCCTATCTCAACAATGAGCAGTTCTTC.

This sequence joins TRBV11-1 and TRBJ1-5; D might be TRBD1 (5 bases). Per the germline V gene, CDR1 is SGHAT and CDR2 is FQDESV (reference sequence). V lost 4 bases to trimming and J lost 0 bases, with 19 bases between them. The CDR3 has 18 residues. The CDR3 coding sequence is TGTGCCAGCAGCTCCCTCAGTGAAGGGGCGGATAGCAATCAGCCCCAGCATTTT. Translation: CASSSLSEGADSNQPQHF.

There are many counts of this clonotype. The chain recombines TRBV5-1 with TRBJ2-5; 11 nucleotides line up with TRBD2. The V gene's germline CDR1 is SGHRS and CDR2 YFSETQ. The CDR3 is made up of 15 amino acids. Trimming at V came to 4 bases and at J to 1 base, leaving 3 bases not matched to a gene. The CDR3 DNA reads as TGCGCCAGCAGCCCCGGGACTAGCGGCCAAGAGACCCAGTACTTC. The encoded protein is CASSPGTSGQETQYF.

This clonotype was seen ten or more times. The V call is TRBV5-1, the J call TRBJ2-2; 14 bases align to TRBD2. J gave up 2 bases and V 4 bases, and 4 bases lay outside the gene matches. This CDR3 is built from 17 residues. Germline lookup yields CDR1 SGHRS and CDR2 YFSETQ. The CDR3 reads CASSTGTSGGNTGELFF. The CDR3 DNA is TGCGCCAGCAGCACCGGGACTAGCGGGGGTAACACCGGGGAGCTGTTTTTT.

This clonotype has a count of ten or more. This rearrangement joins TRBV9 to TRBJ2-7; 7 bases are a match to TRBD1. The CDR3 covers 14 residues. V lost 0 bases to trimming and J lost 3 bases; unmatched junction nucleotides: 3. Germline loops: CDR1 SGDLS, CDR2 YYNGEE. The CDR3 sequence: CASSVATGDYEQYF. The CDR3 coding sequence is TGTGCCAGCAGCGTAGCTACAGGGGACTACGAGCAGTACTTC. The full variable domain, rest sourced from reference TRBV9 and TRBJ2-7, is DSGVTQTPKHLITATGQRVTLRCSPRSGDLSVYWYQQSLDQGLQFLIQYYNGEERAKGNILERFSAQQFPDLHSELNLSSLELGDSALYFCASSVATGDYEQYFGPGTRLTVT.

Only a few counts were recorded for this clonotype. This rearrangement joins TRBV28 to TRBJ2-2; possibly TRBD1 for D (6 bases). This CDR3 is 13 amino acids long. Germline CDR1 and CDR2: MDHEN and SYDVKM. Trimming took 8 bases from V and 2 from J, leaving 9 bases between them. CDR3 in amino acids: CASRDTNTGELFF. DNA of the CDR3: TGTGCCAGCCGGGACACAAACACCGGGGAGCTGTTTTTT.

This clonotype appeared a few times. CDR3 protein: CASSYTSWARGTDTQYF. The CDR3 DNA sequence: TGTGCCAGCAGTTACACGTCTTGGGCTAGGGGAACAGATACGCAGTATTTT. J is TRBJ2-3 and V is TRBV6-2 or TRBV6-3; possible D gene TRBD1, 5 bases. CDR1 MNHEY and CDR2 SVGEGT come from the germline V gene. There are 17 residues in the CDR3. V lost 2 bases, J lost 3 bases, and 18 bases lay in between.

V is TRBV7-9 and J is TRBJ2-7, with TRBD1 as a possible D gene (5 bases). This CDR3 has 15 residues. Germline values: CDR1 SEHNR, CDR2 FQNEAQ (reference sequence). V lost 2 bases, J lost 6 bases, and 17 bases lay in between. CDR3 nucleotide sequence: TGTGCCAGCAGCTTAATGCAGGGTCCCTTTGGCGAGCAGTACTTC. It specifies CASSLMQGPFGEQYF.

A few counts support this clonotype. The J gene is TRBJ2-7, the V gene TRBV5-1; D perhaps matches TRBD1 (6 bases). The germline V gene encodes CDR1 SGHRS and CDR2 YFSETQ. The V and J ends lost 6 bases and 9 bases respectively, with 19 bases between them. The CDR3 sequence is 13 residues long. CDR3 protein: CASKRTTGLRQYF. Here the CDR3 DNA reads TGCGCCAGCAAGCGAACAACAGGGTTAAGGCAGTACTTC. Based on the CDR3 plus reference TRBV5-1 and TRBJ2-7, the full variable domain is KAGVTQTPRYLIKTRGQQVTLSCSPISGHRSVSWYQQTPGQGLQFLFEYFSETQRNKGNFPGRFSGRQFSNSRSEMNVSTLELGDSALYLCASKRTTGLRQYFGPGTRLTVT.